This passage covers 5 T cell receptor beta chains from one sample sequenced in a study of shared clonotypes between healthy human individuals. TCRdb's copy holds only in-frame clones and misses some; the assay was immunoSEQ multiplex PCR. Of about 2,500,000 clones in the sample, 90% to 95% were seen once. The sample taken for sequencing was naive CD4+ T cells sorted from blood. The subset was: CD45RA+ positively selected. Receptor source: a man aged 18 to 30 in good health.

This chain uses TRBV28 with TRBJ1-5; the D gene is possibly TRBD1 (5 bases). V was clipped by 6 bases and J by 6 bases, with 18 bases between them. Germline CDR1 MDHEN, CDR2 SYDVKM. The CDR3 extends over 15 amino acids. The CDR3 DNA reads TGTGCCAGCAGAGGTGCCGGGGGACTGGGTCAGCCCCAGCATTTT. Translation: CASRGAGGLGQPQHF.

The chain recombines TRBV4-3 with TRBJ1-2; the match to TRBD1 covers 7 bases. V shed 4 bases, J shed 4 bases, and the junction held 3 bases outside the gene matches. The germline gives CDR1 LGHNA, CDR2 YSLEER. This CDR3 region has 13 residues. The CDR3 is CASSPWDSYGYTF. The CDR3 DNA sequence: TGCGCCAGCAGCCCATGGGACAGCTATGGCTACACCTTC.

This chain uses TRBV25-1 with TRBJ1-2; D might be TRBD1 (5 bases). The CDR3 covers 16 residues. V gave up 7 bases and J gave up 0 bases, with 18 bases separating them. Germline V gives CDR1 MGHDK, CDR2 SYGVNS. Here the CDR3 DNA reads TGTGCCAGCACATCCGGGGGAAATTCACCTAACTATGGCTACACCTTC. Translation: CASTSGGNSPNYGYTF.

This chain uses TRBV10-3 with TRBJ1-2; TRBD1 matches 11 bases. CDR3 length: 15 amino acids. The trim removed 3 bases at V and 7 bases at J, leaving 7 bases unmatched. CDR1 ENHRY and CDR2 SYGVKD come from the germline V gene. CDR3 DNA: TGTGCCATCAGTGATCTCGGACAGGGGGCAAGTGGCTACACCTTC. This sequence encodes CAISDLGQGASGYTF.

The V call is TRBV6-5, the J call TRBJ1-3; 10 positions match TRBD1. Trimming cost V 6 bases and J 5 bases; bases outside gene matches: 7. The CDR3 is 15 residues long. Germline assignment: CDR1 MNHEY and CDR2 SVGAGI. CDR3 region: CASSSPGQGRNTIYF. DNA for the CDR3: TGTGCCAGCAGCTCGCCGGGACAGGGGAGAAACACCATATATTTT.